The subject of this entry is one T cell receptor beta chain. Other DNA sequences in this sample translate to the same CDR3. The data stem from a study of shared clonotypes between healthy human individuals. Produced via immunoSEQ multiplex PCR; TCRdb's table is partial and in-frame only. Of millions of clones listed, around 94% were seen once; the top ten hold around 0.14%. CDR3 length: 15 amino acids. V was trimmed by 0 bases and J by 5 bases, leaving 8 bases between them. Germline loops: CDR1 MGHDK, CDR2 SYGVNS. This receptor was taken from a man younger than 35 in good health. This sequence joins TRBV25-1 and TRBJ1-6; a possible D gene is TRBD1 (5 bases). The sequenced sample was naive CD4+ T cells sorted from blood. Regarding subset: CD45RA+ positively selected. CDR3 region: CASSEYRGDNSPLHF. In DNA form, the CDR3 reads TGTGCCAGCAGTGAATACCGGGGGGATAATTCACCCCTCCACTTT.